Presented here are 6 T cell receptor beta chains from one specimen sequenced in a study of cytomegalovirus exposure and HLA in healthy donors (TCRdb year 2017). Receptor amplification or capture employed the immunoSEQ multiplex PCR assay. Not all clones reach the TCRdb copy of this immuneACCESS table, which keeps in-frame sequences only. Checked studies attribute under half of the gap to unresolved V genes and leave the rest unexplained. Here the sample has roughly 140,000 clones; approximately 86% occur a single time. The biggest ten clones account for around 8% of the sample. Sequencing was done on a sample of PBMCs. These receptors came from a woman aged 18-30 years in good health and CMV-seropositive.

This clone was counted a single time. The J gene is TRBJ1-1, the V gene TRBV5-1, with TRBD1 as a possible D gene (6 bases). V lost 7 bases and J lost 5, with 15 bases in between. This CDR3 has 13 residues. Germline CDR1 and CDR2: SGHRS and YFSETQ. CDR3 bases: TGCGCCAGCGGCTACTCAACAGGGACTGAAGCTTTCTTT. Its protein is CASGYSTGTEAFF.

The chain recombines TRBV5-1 with TRBJ2-1; 14 nucleotides match TRBD2. CDR3 size: 16 residues. V trimming: 2 bases; J trimming: 6 bases; junction bases outside the gene matches: 4. Germline V gene lookup returns CDR1 SGHRS and CDR2 YFSETQ. The CDR3, as DNA: TGCGCCAGCAGCTTACCGGGACTAGCGGGAGCCAATGAGCAGTTCTTC. Translated, it gives CASSLPGLAGANEQFF.

This clone was detected a few times. The junction shows a germline mismatch at one end, possibly a read error. The chain couples TRBV7-2 to TRBJ1-1, with no clear D. The CDR3 has 11 amino acids. Germline CDR1 reads SGHTA; CDR2 reads FQGNSA. The CDR3 sequence: CRGDANTEAFF. In DNA, the CDR3 is TGCAGAGGAGACGCGAACACTGAAGCTTTCTTT.

The CDR3 DNA sequence: TGCGCCAGCAGTGAAGGACTAGCTGGTTGGGCGACCCAGTACTTC. Translation: CASSEGLAGWATQYF. V usage is TRBV10-2 and J usage is TRBJ2-5, with 8 bases that match TRBD2. Germline-derived CDR1 and CDR2 are WSHSY and SAAADI. V gave up 3 bases and J gave up 7 bases; unmatched junction bases: 10. The CDR3 extends over 15 amino acids.

The V and J genes are TRBV30 and TRBJ1-2; D uncertain. The CDR3 sequence is 14 residues long. Trimming cost V 0 bases and J 2 bases, with 10 bases left between them. In germline, CDR1 is GTSNPN, CDR2 SVGIG (reference sequence). In DNA form, the CDR3 reads TGTGCCTGGAGTGTAGGACTCGGGAACTATGGCTACACCTTC. This encodes CAWSVGLGNYGYTF.

V usage is TRBV30 and J usage is TRBJ1-3, with a tentative D call TRBD1 (5 bases). Trimming removed 5 bases from V and 2 bases from J, with 16 bases in between. This CDR3 spans 15 amino acids. From germline, CDR1 is GTSNPN and CDR2 SVGIG (reference sequence). CDR3 sequence (DNA): TGTGCCTGGTACTACATCCAGGGCACTGGAAACACCATATATTTT. Protein product: CAWYYIQGTGNTIYF.